A few counts support the clone carrying this T cell receptor (beta chain). The PCR used 60 Vbeta and 13 Jbeta primers. Assay: immunoSEQ multiplex PCR; the TCRdb copy retains only in-frame clones and omits some. This table has 110,000 to 150,000 clones, roughly 74% appearing once. This CDR3 contains 15 residues. The ends lost 8 bases at V and 8 bases at J; junction bases unmatched: 12. From germline, CDR1 is LNHNV and CDR2 YYDKDF (reference sequence). This entry comes from a study of cytomegalovirus exposure and HLA in healthy donors. Material: PBMCs. This rearrangement joins TRBV15 to TRBJ1-4; 9 nucleotides align to TRBD1. This clonotype was sampled from a man aged 40-55 years in good health and CMV-seronegative. The CDR3 sequence: CATARIGTGREKLFF. The CDR3 DNA reads TGTGCCACCGCTAGAATAGGGACAGGGCGAGAAAAACTGTTTTTT.